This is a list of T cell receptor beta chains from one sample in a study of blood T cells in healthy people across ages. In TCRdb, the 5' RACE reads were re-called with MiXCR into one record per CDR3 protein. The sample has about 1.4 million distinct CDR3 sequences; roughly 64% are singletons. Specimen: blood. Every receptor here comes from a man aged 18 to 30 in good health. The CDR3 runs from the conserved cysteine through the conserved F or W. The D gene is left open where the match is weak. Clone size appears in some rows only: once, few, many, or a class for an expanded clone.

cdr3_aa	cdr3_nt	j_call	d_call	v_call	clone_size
CATSGLSSGKFEQHF	TGTGCCACCAGCGGTCTCAGTAGCGGGAAGTTCGAGCAGCACTTC	TRBJ2-7	TRBD2	TRBV15	NA
CSLISGGTRNEQFF	TGCAGTCTTATTAGCGGGGGGACAAGGAATGAGCAGTTCTTC	TRBJ2-1	TRBD2	TRBV20-1	few
CASSQLIPPHAAGGYTF	TGCGCCAGCAGCCAGCTTATACCTCCTCATGCTGCGGGTGGCTACACCTTC	TRBJ1-2	NA	TRBV4-3	NA
CSARVQGFHYEQYF	TGCAGTGCTAGAGTTCAGGGGTTCCACTACGAGCAGTACTTC	TRBJ2-7	NA	TRBV20-1	NA
CSARDPMFPRGAFF	TGCAGTGCTAGAGATCCTATGTTTCCCCGCGGAGCTTTCTTT	TRBJ1-1	NA	TRBV20-1	few
CSDSGTGGHYGYTF	TGCAGTGACAGCGGGACAGGGGGACACTATGGCTACACCTTC	TRBJ1-2	TRBD1	TRBV20-1	NA
CAISEGDQEAYNEQYF	TGTGCCATCAGTGAGGGTGATCAGGAGGCCTACAATGAGCAGTACTTC	TRBJ2-7	NA	TRBV10-3	NA
CAWRAGTRYNEQFF	TGTGCCTGGAGAGCCGGGACTAGGTACAATGAGCAGTTCTTC	TRBJ2-1	TRBD2	TRBV30	once
CASSAPGQGVDEQFF	TGCGCCAGCAGCGCCCCCGGACAGGGGGTCGATGAGCAGTTCTTC	TRBJ2-1	TRBD1	TRBV4-1	few
CASSLEAGANNEQFF	TGTGCCAGCAGCCTCGAAGCGGGAGCAAACAATGAGCAGTTCTTC	TRBJ2-1	TRBD2	TRBV7-7	NA
CSVEDPRGPGYTF	TGCAGCGTTGAAGACCCCAGGGGACCAGGCTACACCTTC	TRBJ1-2	NA	TRBV29-1	few
CSATIYGTSGYTF	TGCAGTGCTACCATATACGGGACATCTGGCTACACCTTC	TRBJ1-2	NA	TRBV20-1	NA
CASSALTRGSINEQFF	TGTGCCAGCAGCGCGCTGACTAGGGGGAGTATAAATGAGCAGTTCTTC	TRBJ2-1	NA	TRBV13	once
CATSRELADPTDTQYF	TGTGCCACCAGCAGAGAACTAGCGGACCCCACAGATACGCAGTATTTT	TRBJ2-3	TRBD2	TRBV15	few
CASSQGSRGLASPLHF	TGCGCCAGCAGCCAAGGAAGCAGGGGCCTCGCTTCACCCCTCCACTTT	TRBJ1-6	NA	TRBV4-3	few
CATNQGYEQYF	TGTGCCACCAACCAGGGCTACGAGCAGTACTTC	TRBJ2-7	NA	TRBV25-1	few
CASSEGRMTGAFF	TGTGCCAGCAGTGAAGGTAGGATGACCGGAGCTTTCTTT	TRBJ1-1	NA	TRBV6-1	NA
CASRIGGGDYGYTF	TGTGCCAGCAGGATCGGGGGAGGTGACTATGGCTACACCTTC	TRBJ1-2	NA	TRBV6-5	NA
CASSLGPFKETQYF	TGCGCCAGCAGCCTGGGGCCCTTCAAAGAGACCCAGTACTTC	TRBJ2-5	NA	TRBV4-3	NA
CSVSPTGSNEQFF	TGCAGCGTTTCGCCTACAGGGTCCAATGAGCAGTTCTTC	TRBJ2-1	NA	TRBV29-1	NA
CSADILKGGRQETQYF	TGCAGCGCAGACATTCTTAAGGGGGGGAGGCAAGAGACCCAGTACTTC	TRBJ2-5	NA	TRBV20-1	few
CASSPVGGPLMIAEAFF	TGTGCCAGCAGCCCGGTAGGGGGGCCCCTTATGATCGCTGAAGCTTTCTTT	TRBJ1-1	NA	TRBV4-2	few
CSAKPLAVPSGANVLTF	TGCAGTGCAAAGCCACTAGCGGTCCCTTCTGGGGCCAACGTCCTGACTTTC	TRBJ2-6	TRBD2	TRBV20-1	few
CASSYEGLVTEAFF	TGTGCCAGCAGTTACGAGGGTCTGGTCACTGAAGCTTTCTTT	TRBJ1-1	NA	TRBV6-5	NA
CASSQNYRLAGVADTQYF	TGCGCCAGCAGCCAAAATTATCGGCTAGCGGGGGTCGCAGATACGCAGTATTTT	TRBJ2-3	TRBD2	TRBV4-1	NA
CASSLSGLGNEQYF	TGTGCCAGCAGTTTATCAGGGTTAGGAAACGAGCAGTACTTC	TRBJ2-7	NA	TRBV27	NA
CASSQAPGAVDTQYF	TGCGCCAGCAGCCAAGCGCCGGGAGCAGTAGATACGCAGTATTTT	TRBJ2-3	NA	TRBV4-1	few
CASRPDHLNEQFF	TGTGCCAGCCGTCCTGACCACCTCAATGAGCAGTTCTTC	TRBJ2-1	NA	TRBV2	NA
CASSPKVAGAQETQYF	TGTGCCAGCAGCCCCAAGGTAGCGGGAGCCCAAGAGACCCAGTACTTC	TRBJ2-5	TRBD2	TRBV7-2	NA
CASSLADRGRETQYF	TGTGCCAGCAGCTTAGCCGACAGGGGGCGAGAGACCCAGTACTTC	TRBJ2-5	TRBD1	TRBV5-1	NA
CASSLAGWNGYTF	TGTGCCAGCAGTTTGGCAGGGTGGAATGGCTACACCTTC	TRBJ1-2	NA	TRBV12-3/TRBV12-4	few
CASSLDATTHEQYF	TGCGCCAGCAGCTTGGACGCAACTACCCACGAGCAGTACTTT	TRBJ2-4	NA	TRBV5-1	NA
CASRDPGLADNEQFF	TGTGCCAGCAGGGATCCGGGACTAGCGGACAATGAGCAGTTCTTC	TRBJ2-1	TRBD2	TRBV6-6	NA
CASSYGSGVAKNIQYF	TGTGCCAGCAGTTACGGGTCAGGCGTAGCCAAAAACATTCAGTACTTC	TRBJ2-4	NA	TRBV6-2/TRBV6-3	NA
CATSRAGFDGYTF	TGTGCCACCAGCAGAGCGGGGTTCGATGGCTACACCTTC	TRBJ1-2	NA	TRBV15	NA
CASSFVAGGTNEQFF	TGTGCCAGCAGCTTCGTAGCGGGAGGTACCAATGAGCAGTTCTTC	TRBJ2-1	TRBD2	TRBV7-6	NA
CASSPKGGVGETQYF	TGTGCCAGCAGTCCTAAGGGTGGCGTAGGGGAGACCCAGTACTTC	TRBJ2-5	NA	TRBV27	NA
CVSSDSVGGSYTEAFF	TGTGTCAGCAGTGACTCGGTAGGGGGCAGTTACACTGAAGCTTTCTTT	TRBJ1-1	TRBD1	TRBV6-4	NA
CASSPDGIRYEQYF	TGTGCCAGCTCACCAGACGGAATTAGGTACGAGCAGTACTTC	TRBJ2-7	NA	TRBV18	NA
CASSQDLAVSNTDTQYF	TGCGCCAGCAGCCAAGACTTAGCGGTCAGTAACACAGATACGCAGTATTTT	TRBJ2-3	NA	TRBV4-1	NA
CASSAETRRENIQYF	TGTGCCAGCAGCGCAGAAACAAGGCGGGAAAACATTCAGTACTTC	TRBJ2-4	NA	TRBV7-8	once
CASSSIRLGYNEQFF	TGTGCCAGCAGTTCTATACGGTTAGGCTACAATGAGCAGTTCTTC	TRBJ2-1	NA	TRBV7-9	NA